This T cell receptor (beta chain) was documented in a study of early T cells in non-severe SARS-CoV-2 infection. This clonotype was counted only a few times. TCRdb independently ran MiXCR on the 5' RACE reads; one entry per CDR3 protein. The data show about 50,000 distinct CDR3 sequences, with over 12% seen just once and approximately 4% held by the top ten. J lost 1 base, V lost 2 bases, and 2 bases had no gene match. Germline V lookup: CDR1 SGHRS, CDR2 YFSETQ. The CDR3 contains 14 residues. The receptor was isolated from an adult who was a healthcare worker with PCR-confirmed SARS-CoV-2 infection or an uninfected control (not recorded which). This chain connects TRBV5-1 to TRBJ2-5; TRBD1 matches 7 bases. The specimen was whole blood, collected at baseline. The CDR3 sequence: CASSFGQVQETQYF. The CDR3 DNA reads TGCGCCAGCAGCTTCGGACAGGTCCAAGAGACCCAGTACTTC. The full variable domain, rest sourced from reference TRBV5-1 and TRBJ2-5, is KAGVTQTPRYLIKTRGQQVTLSCSPISGHRSVSWYQQTPGQGLQFLFEYFSETQRNKGNFPGRFSGRQFSNSRSEMNVSTLELGDSALYLCASSFGQVQETQYFGPGTRLLVL.